Below, one T cell receptor (beta chain) is given with its context. Its antigen is unknown. This sample stems from a study of graft-versus-host responses after intestinal transplantation. About the research overall: The recipients all started with anti-thymocyte globulin induction and then took tacrolimus and steroids for 2 to 4 years. Study-level points and caveats: Allograft clonal ratios (graft-versus-host to host-versus-graft) were high in patients who had graft-donor T cell macrochimerism.

Some clones are missing from TCRdb's copy, which holds only in-frame ones; the method was immunoSEQ multiplex PCR. In the table there are 20,000 to 25,000 clones, roughly 78% of which are singletons. The CDR3 consists of 14 residues. CDR1 and CDR2 from the germline V gene are SEHNR and FQNEAQ (reference sequence). With 5 bases removed from V and 0 bases from J, the gap between germline ends came to 10 bases. The sequencing here drew on unstimulated CD8+ T cells sorted from spleen or lymph node cells, taken before transplant. This TCR came from a human donor who was the organ donor for an intestinal transplant. This rearrangement joins TRBV7-9 to TRBJ2-5; TRBD1 might be the D (5 bases). CDR3 in amino acids: CASSDDSNQETQYF. The CDR3 DNA reads as TGTGCCAGCAGCGATGACAGCAACCAAGAGACCCAGTACTTC.